These 2 T cell receptor beta chains originate from one sample sequenced in a study of T cell changes during pregnancy in multiple sclerosis. The repertoire was sequenced with immunoSEQ multiplex PCR; TCRdb's copy has only in-frame clones and lacks some. The sample includes 70,000 to 80,000 clones, approximately 94% of them seen just once. The sample consisted of peripheral blood, taken in the third trimester of pregnancy. The receptors here all came from a female donor with multiple sclerosis, enrolled in a pregnancy study.

This chain connects TRBV19 to TRBJ1-1; D is perhaps TRBD1 (5 bases). The CDR3 spans 15 residues. Between the trimmed V and J ends, which lost 6 bases and 4 bases, there was a span of 18 bases. CDR1 is LNHDA and CDR2 is SQIVND in the germline V gene (reference sequence). The CDR3 protein is CASSPPGTGGTEAFF. The CDR3 DNA is TGTGCCAGTAGCCCCCCGGGGACTGGGGGCACTGAAGCTTTCTTT.

This clone was seen just once. V is TRBV4-2 and J is TRBJ1-2, with D possibly matching TRBD1 (5 bases). Germline V CDR1 and CDR2: LGHNA, YNFKEQ. This CDR3 has 15 amino acids. V was pared by 1 base and J by 2 bases, with 11 bases between. The CDR3: CASSQGGTGNYGYTF. The CDR3 bases are TGTGCCAGCAGCCAAGGCGGGACGGGAAACTATGGCTACACCTTC.